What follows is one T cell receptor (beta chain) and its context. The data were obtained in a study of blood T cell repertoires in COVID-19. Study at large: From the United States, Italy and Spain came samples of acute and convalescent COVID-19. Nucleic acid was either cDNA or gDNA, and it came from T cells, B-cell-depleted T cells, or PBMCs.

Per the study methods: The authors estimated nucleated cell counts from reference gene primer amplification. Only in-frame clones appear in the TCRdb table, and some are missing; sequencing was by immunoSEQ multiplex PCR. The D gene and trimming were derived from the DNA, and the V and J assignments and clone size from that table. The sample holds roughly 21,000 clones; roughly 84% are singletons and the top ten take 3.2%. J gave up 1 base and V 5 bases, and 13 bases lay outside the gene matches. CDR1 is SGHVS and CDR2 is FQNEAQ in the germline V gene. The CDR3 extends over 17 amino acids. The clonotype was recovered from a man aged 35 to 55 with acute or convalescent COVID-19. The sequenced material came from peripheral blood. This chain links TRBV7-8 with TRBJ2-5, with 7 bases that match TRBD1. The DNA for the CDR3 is TGTGCCAGCAGCGTAACAGGGGTGGGGTCTCGCCAAGAGACCCAGTACTTC. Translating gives CASSVTGVGSRQETQYF.